The clone carrying this TCR beta chain was found once. This sample was taken from a study of blood T cell repertoires in COVID-19. Source study methods: Estimated nucleated cell counts came from reference gene primer amplification. TCRdb keeps only in-frame clones here, not all; method: immunoSEQ multiplex PCR. That table is the source of V, J and clone size, and D and trimming were worked out from the DNA. The table includes about 200,000 clones, around 90% detected once. Sequences were obtained from peripheral blood. The TCR sequence derives from a man in his fifties or sixties with acute or convalescent COVID-19.

CDR3 DNA: TGTGCCAGCAGCCGCCAATCCGGGGCCGGGACTAGCGGGGGGGAGACCCAGTACTTC. This gives the protein CASSRQSGAGTSGGETQYF. V gene TRBV11-2 combines with J gene TRBJ2-5, with 15 positions matching TRBD2. The ends lost 5 bases at V and 5 bases at J; junction bases unmatched: 15. Germline V CDR1 and CDR2: SGHAT, FQNNGV. This CDR3 is 19 amino acids long.